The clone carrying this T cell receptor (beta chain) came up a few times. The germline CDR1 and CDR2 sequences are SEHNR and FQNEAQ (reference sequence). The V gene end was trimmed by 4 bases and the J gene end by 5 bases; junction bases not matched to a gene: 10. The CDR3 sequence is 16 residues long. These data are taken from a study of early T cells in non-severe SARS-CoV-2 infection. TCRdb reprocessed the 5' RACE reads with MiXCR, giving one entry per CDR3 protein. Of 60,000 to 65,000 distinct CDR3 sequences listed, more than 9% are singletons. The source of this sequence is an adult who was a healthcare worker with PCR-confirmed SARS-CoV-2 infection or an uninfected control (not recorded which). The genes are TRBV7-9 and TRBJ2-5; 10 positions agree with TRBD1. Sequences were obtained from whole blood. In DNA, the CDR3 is TGTGCCAGCAGCTCCACCGGGACAGGGGTGAGGGAGACCCAGTACTTC. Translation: CASSSTGTGVRETQYF. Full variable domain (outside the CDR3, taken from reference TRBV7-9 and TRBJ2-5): DTGVSQNPRHKITKRGQNVTFRCDPISEHNRLYWYRQTLGQGPEFLTYFQNEAQLEKSRLLSDRFSAERPKGSFSTLEIQRTEQGDSAMYLCASSSTGTGVRETQYFGPGTRLLVL.